The clone carrying this T cell receptor beta chain appeared once. Assay: immunoSEQ multiplex PCR; the TCRdb copy retains only in-frame clones and omits some. The data show some 66,000 clones, 74% seen once. The data belong to a study of T cells in tumors after PD-1 blockade. The sample was PBMCs, taken after anti-PD-1 treatment. The clonotype comes from a human donor with basal cell carcinoma.

CDR3 bases: TGTGCCAGCAGCTTATCAACGGCAGGGCGTTATGGCTACACCTTC. Residues: CASSLSTAGRYGYTF. The V gene is TRBV7-2, the J gene TRBJ1-2, with D possibly matching TRBD1 (5 bases). The V and J ends lost 2 bases and 5 bases respectively, with 15 bases between them. Germline CDR1 SGHTA, CDR2 FQGNSA. The CDR3 extends over 15 amino acids.